The 20 T cell receptor beta chains reported below all come from one sample, sequenced in a study of cytomegalovirus exposure and HLA in healthy donors. Only in-frame clones appear in the TCRdb table, and some are missing; sequencing was by immunoSEQ multiplex PCR. The sample records about 180,000 clones, 85% being singletons. Sequencing input: PBMCs. These receptors were obtained from a man in his late teens or twenties in good health and CMV-seropositive.

This sequence joins TRBV9 and TRBJ2-3, with 8 bases identical to TRBD1. Trimming took 2 bases from V and 5 from J; bases not matched to a gene: 10. CDR3 size: 16 residues. Germline CDR1 and CDR2: SGDLS and YYNGEE. CDR3 sequence: CASSVVTGVRGDTQYF. The CDR3 coding sequence is TGTGCCAGCAGCGTCGTGACAGGGGTCCGAGGAGATACGCAGTATTTT.

The DNA of the CDR3 is TGTGCCAGCATTCCCGGGAGCCCTCTCCAAGAGACCCAGTACTTC. Translated: CASIPGSPLQETQYF. The chain has TRBV28 and TRBJ2-5; D might be TRBD2 (6 bases). V gave up 7 bases and J gave up 1 base, with 16 bases separating them. The CDR3 has 15 residues. Germline values: CDR1 MDHEN, CDR2 SYDVKM. The whole variable domain, filled in from reference TRBV28 and TRBJ2-5, reads DVKVTQSSRYLVKRTGEKVFLECVQDMDHENMFWYRQDPGLGLRLIYFSYDVKMKEKGDIPEGYSVSREKKERFSLILESASTNQTSMYLCASIPGSPLQETQYFGPGTRLLVL.

J is TRBJ1-1 and V is TRBV7-3; D unresolved. Germline lookup yields CDR1 SGHTA and CDR2 FQGTGA. Deletions cut 4 bases from V and 1 base from J, with 7 bases between. The CDR3 loop spans 13 amino acids. CDR3 sequence (DNA): TGTGCCAGCAGCTCCACAACGAACACTGAAGCTTTCTTT. Protein: CASSSTTNTEAFF.

The chain recombines TRBV13 with TRBJ1-1, with 8 nucleotides matching TRBD1. V dropped 4 bases and J dropped 1; count of bases not matched to a gene: 5. Germline V gene lookup returns CDR1 PRHDT and CDR2 FYEKMQ (reference sequence). This CDR3 is built from 15 residues. In DNA form, the CDR3 reads TGTGCCAGCAGCTCACCGGGACAGGCGAACACTGAAGCTTTCTTT. As protein: CASSSPGQANTEAFF.

Comment on this clone: One end of the junction does not line up with germline, which may come from a read error. This chain uses TRBV5-1 with TRBJ2-7; 11 nucleotides line up with TRBD1. The CDR3 length is 15 residues. Germline-derived CDR1 and CDR2 are SGHRS and YFSETQ. The CDR3 DNA sequence: TGCGCCAGCAGCCGCAGGGGACAGGGGGGTCATTCCCCCGACTTC. As protein: CASSRRGQGGHSPDF.

In DNA form, the CDR3 reads TGCGCCAGCAGCCAAGATAAACTGGCCTACGAGCAGTACTTC. Protein product: CASSQDKLAYEQYF. This chain joins TRBV4-1 and TRBJ2-7; no clear D. Germline-derived CDR1 and CDR2 are MGHRA and YSYEKL. Deletions cut 0 bases from V and 2 bases from J, with 8 bases between. This CDR3 is 14 amino acids long.

CDR3 sequence reads: CSVEEESGHPYNSPLHF. Here the CDR3 DNA reads TGCAGCGTTGAAGAGGAGTCAGGACACCCCTATAATTCACCCCTCCACTTT. This chain connects TRBV29-1 to TRBJ1-6; D is perhaps TRBD1 (5 bases). V was shortened by 0 bases and J by 2 bases, with 14 bases between the two germline ends. This CDR3 is built from 17 residues. Germline V gene sequence: CDR1 SQVTM, CDR2 ANQGSEA.

This rearrangement joins TRBV28 to TRBJ2-5; perhaps TRBD1 as D (7 bases). CDR1 is MDHEN, CDR2 SYDVKM, per germline. Trimming removed 5 bases from V and 1 base from J, with 8 bases in between. The CDR3 is 13 amino acids. The CDR3 is CASSQGGQETQYF. The CDR3 DNA sequence: TGTGCCAGCAGTCAGGGGGGCCAAGAGACCCAGTACTTC.

The chain couples TRBV2 to TRBJ2-5; 8 positions agree with TRBD1. Germline V gene sequence: CDR1 SNHLY, CDR2 FYNNEI. The CDR3 is 14 residues long. Trimming cost V 8 bases and J 6 bases; bases outside gene matches: 11. The CDR3 is CASRDPDRAKTQYF. As DNA, the CDR3 is TGTGCCAGCCGGGATCCGGACAGGGCCAAGACCCAGTACTTC.

V usage is TRBV28 and J usage is TRBJ1-1, with D perhaps TRBD1 (5 bases). The CDR3 has 15 residues. Germline V gives CDR1 MDHEN, CDR2 SYDVKM. The V end was cut by 4 bases, the J end by 0 bases, with 12 bases between. DNA for the CDR3: TGTGCCAGCAGTTCTGGGGGAGGATTGAACACTGAAGCTTTCTTT. It is translated as CASSSGGGLNTEAFF.

A few counts support this clone. The chain has TRBV30 and TRBJ1-2, with 7 bases that match TRBD1. V gave up 4 bases and J gave up 5 bases; unmatched junction bases: 4. The CDR3 is 12 amino acids. Per germline, CDR1 GTSNPN and CDR2 SVGIG (reference sequence). CDR3 DNA: TGTGCCTGGACAGGGGGTACATATGGCTACACCTTC. This sequence encodes CAWTGGTYGYTF. The entire variable domain, with the rest obtained from reference TRBV30 and TRBJ1-2, is as follows: SQTIHQWPATLVQPVGSPLSLECTVEGTSNPNLYWYRQAAGRGLQLLFYSVGIGQISSEVPQNLSASRPQDRQFILSSKKLLLSDSGFYLCAWTGGTYGYTFGSGTRLTVV.

V is TRBV28 and J is TRBJ2-3, with TRBD2 as a possible D gene (7 bases). Germline values: CDR1 MDHEN, CDR2 SYDVKM. The CDR3 has 15 amino acids. Between the trimmed V and J ends, which lost 3 bases and 3 bases, there was a span of 13 bases. Here the CDR3 DNA reads TGTGCCAGCAGTTTGGGGGGGGCGGGGACAGATACGCAGTATTTT. Translation: CASSLGGAGTDTQYF.

In this sample, this clone turned up a few times. V and J are TRBV27 and TRBJ2-5, with TRBD2 matching over 16 bases. With V trimmed by 4 bases and J by 1 base, 6 bases remained unmatched. This CDR3 comprises 18 residues. The germline CDR1 and CDR2 sequences are MNHEY and SMNVEV (reference sequence). CDR3 DNA sequence: TGTGCCAGCAGTTCGGGACTAGCGGGGGGGCCGGGCCAAGAGACCCAGTACTTC. This gives the protein CASSSGLAGGPGQETQYF.

The J gene is TRBJ1-2, the V gene TRBV27; D ambiguous. CDR3 length equals 12 residues. The V gene lost 5 bases and the J gene lost 8 bases, with 12 bases spanning the gap. Germline V gene sequence: CDR1 MNHEY, CDR2 SMNVEV (reference sequence). The CDR3 protein is CASSPGGSGYTF. In nucleotides, the CDR3 is TGTGCCAGCAGTCCAGGAGGGAGCGGCTACACCTTC.

Points on this clone: At one of its ends the junction is not consistent with the germline gene, which may arise from a read error. CDR3 in amino acids: CASSVGRTSSEQYF. In DNA, the CDR3 is TGTGCCAGCAGCGTAGGCAGGACTTCCTCCGAGCAGTACTTC. The rearrangement joins TRBV9 to TRBJ2-7; TRBD2 might be the D (5 bases). Looked up from germline, CDR1 is SGDLS and CDR2 is YYNGEE. The CDR3 has 14 amino acids.

The genes are TRBV7-8 and TRBJ2-1, with 9 bases identical to TRBD1. CDR3 length: 17 amino acids. Germline V CDR1 and CDR2: SGHVS, FQNEAQ. The ends lost 4 bases at V and 5 bases at J; junction bases unmatched: 12. For the CDR3, the DNA is TGTGCCAGCAGCTGGCCTTCGGGGACAGGGCGTAACAATGAGCAGTTCTTC. Protein product: CASSWPSGTGRNNEQFF.

The chain couples TRBV27 to TRBJ2-2, with 8 nucleotides matching TRBD2. The ends lost 2 bases at V and 4 bases at J; junction bases unmatched: 9. Germline V gene data show CDR1 as MNHEY and CDR2 as SMNVEV (reference sequence). This CDR3 comprises 17 residues. CDR3 nucleotides: TGTGCCAGCAGTTTAGGAGCTACGGGAGGGTTCACCGGGGAGCTGTTTTTT. Its protein is CASSLGATGGFTGELFF.

V gene TRBV7-3 combines with J gene TRBJ2-3, with 8 bases identical to TRBD2. Trimming at V came to 5 bases and at J to 8 bases, leaving 12 bases not matched to a gene. The V gene's germline CDR1 is SGHTA and CDR2 FQGTGA. The length of the CDR3 is 15 residues. In nucleotides, the CDR3 is TGTGCCAGCAGCCCAGCCGGGACTAGAGAGGCTACGCAGTATTTT. It yields the protein CASSPAGTREATQYF.

The chain has TRBV30 and TRBJ1-1; the match to TRBD1 covers 8 bases. The germline V gene has CDR1 GTSNPN and CDR2 SVGIG (reference sequence). The CDR3 is 11 amino acids. The V and J ends lost 4 bases and 8 bases, in that order; junction bases with no gene match: 3. The CDR3 is CAWTPGGEAFF. The CDR3, as DNA: TGTGCCTGGACCCCAGGGGGCGAAGCTTTCTTT.

A single count supports this clone. The chain carries TRBV4-2 and TRBJ2-3, with TRBD2 as a possible D gene (5 bases). Trimming cost V 1 base and J 3 bases, with 8 bases left between them. Germline assignment: CDR1 LGHNA and CDR2 YNFKEQ. There are 14 residues in the CDR3. The CDR3 protein is CASSQVDSTDTQYF. The CDR3, as DNA: TGTGCCAGCAGCCAAGTGGACTCGACAGATACGCAGTATTTT.